The entry below gives a single TCR beta chain sequence along with its context. The record originates from a study of CD8 T cells in Susac syndrome. The CDR3 has 14 amino acids. The V end was cut by 10 bases, the J end by 3 bases, with 16 bases between. From germline, CDR1 is LNHDA and CDR2 SQIVND (reference sequence). Random hexamers primed reverse transcription of about 0.5 to 1 ug RNA. An immunoSEQ multiplex PCR amplified TCR beta CDR3 over 54 Vbeta and 13 Jbeta. TCRdb re-derived calls from the immunoSEQ multiplex PCR reads in MiXCR, one entry per CDR3 protein. The data hold about 300,000 distinct CDR3 sequences, with 85% observed a single time. The multiple sclerosis controls comprised treatment-naive patients whose relapsing-remitting disease was stable or active. Bulk CD8+ and CD4+ cells came from magnetic negative isolation; CD8+ TEMRA by FACS.

The sequencing sample was made of CD8+ T cells from PBMCs. This chain links TRBV19 with TRBJ2-1; D may be TRBD2 (6 bases). The TCR sequence derives from a human donor with multiple sclerosis. As DNA, the CDR3 is TGTGCCACTGGAACTAGCCCTTTCTACAATGAGCAGTTCTTC. The encoded protein is CATGTSPFYNEQFF.